The 12 T cell receptor beta chains presented below share a single source sample, sequenced in a study of CD8 T cells in Susac syndrome. RNA was extracted with the RNeasy kit, and a quantity of about 0.45 to 1 ug was reverse transcribed using random hexamers. TCRdb reprocessed the immunoSEQ multiplex PCR reads via MiXCR and lists one record per CDR3 protein. The sample shows a few hundred thousand distinct CDR3 sequences, about 94% of them seen only once. Sequencing was done on a sample of CD4+ T cells from PBMCs. These receptors were taken from a human donor with Susac syndrome.

This clonotype occurred once. This chain joins TRBV14 and TRBJ1-5; the D is unclear. Looked up from germline, CDR1 is SGHDN and CDR2 is FVKESK. V shed 1 base and J shed 5 bases, with 12 bases lying between them. The CDR3 is 15 residues long. CDR3 nucleotides: TGTGCCAGCAGCCAAGGAAAGGGTCGCGATCAGCCCCAGCATTTT. Protein: CASSQGKGRDQPQHF.

The J gene is TRBJ1-1, the V gene TRBV18; possibly TRBD1 for D (5 bases). From germline, CDR1 is KGHSH and CDR2 LQKENI. Deletions cut 0 bases from V and 1 base from J, with 9 bases between. The CDR3 covers 15 residues. The CDR3 DNA follows: TGTGCCAGCTCACCACCGGGGACGGAGAACACTGAAGCTTTCTTT. Amino acid sequence: CASSPPGTENTEAFF.

J is TRBJ1-1 and V is TRBV5-1; D ambiguous. Per germline, CDR1 SGHRS and CDR2 YFSETQ. The CDR3 covers 16 residues. V lost 4 bases and J 4 bases, leaving 20 bases between the germline ends. CDR3 sequence: CASSPTLGGIGTEAFF. The CDR3 coding sequence is TGCGCCAGCAGCCCAACACTTGGCGGAATTGGCACTGAAGCTTTCTTT.

This chain uses TRBV30 with TRBJ1-2; D remains ambiguous. Germline CDR1 and CDR2: GTSNPN and SVGIG (reference sequence). V lost 4 bases to trimming and J lost 2 bases, with 11 bases between them. The CDR3 has 13 residues. This CDR3 reads CAWKEGLNYGYTF. Here the CDR3 DNA reads TGTGCCTGGAAAGAGGGATTAAACTATGGCTACACCTTC.

The chain employs TRBV4-3 and TRBJ2-6, with D possibly being TRBD1 (6 bases). CDR1 is LGHNA, CDR2 YSLEER, per germline. The V end lost 3 bases, the J end lost 0 bases, and 15 bases lay between the germline ends. The CDR3 runs 18 residues. The CDR3 loop is CASSHLYRDDSGANVLTF. The CDR3 bases are TGCGCCAGCAGCCATCTTTACAGGGATGACTCTGGGGCCAACGTCCTGACTTTC.

This clonotype was seen once. In nucleotides, the CDR3 is TGTGCCAGCAGCTTAGGGGGGGCAGACACTGAAGCTTTCTTT. Its protein product is CASSLGGADTEAFF. The rearrangement joins TRBV7-2 to TRBJ1-1, with D possibly matching TRBD1 (6 bases). This CDR3 region has 14 residues. Germline CDR1 is SGHTA and CDR2 is FQGNSA. V was shortened by 1 base and J by 3 bases, with 9 bases between the two germline ends.

Here the CDR3 reads CASSRAYGYTF. Written as DNA, the CDR3 is TGTGCCAGCAGCCGGGCCTATGGCTACACCTTC. The chain recombines TRBV7-2 with TRBJ1-2, with no clear D. Germline V gene data show CDR1 as SGHTA and CDR2 as FQGNSA. Trimming cost V 5 bases and J 4 bases, with 5 bases left between them. The CDR3 contains 11 residues.

The rearrangement uses TRBV12-3 or TRBV12-4 and TRBJ1-1; 7 bases are shared with TRBD1. V was pared by 6 bases and J by 1 base, with 8 bases of the junction left unmatched. CDR3 size: 15 residues. This CDR3 reads CASRRNRGSNTEAFF. Written as DNA, the CDR3 is TGTGCCAGCAGGCGGAACAGGGGATCGAACACTGAAGCTTTCTTT.

The J gene is TRBJ1-5, the V gene TRBV28; 7 positions match TRBD1. CDR1 is MDHEN, CDR2 SYDVKM, per germline. The CDR3 totals 16 residues. Trimming at V came to 5 bases and at J to 2 bases, leaving 9 bases not matched to a gene. The CDR3 nucleotides read TGTGCCAGCAGTCCAGGGGGAGGGTTGGGCAATCAGCCCCAGCATTTT. This encodes CASSPGGGLGNQPQHF.

This chain uses TRBV20-1 with TRBJ1-4; 8 bases fit TRBD1. This CDR3 comprises 12 residues. Germline V gene lookup returns CDR1 DFQATT and CDR2 SNEGSKA (reference sequence). The J segment lost 11 bases and the V segment lost 6 bases, leaving 8 bases of the junction unmatched. CDR3 DNA sequence: TGCAGTGCGAACAGGGGGGCAGAGAAACTGTTTTTT. This gives the protein CSANRGAEKLFF.

The V gene is TRBV4-1, the J gene TRBJ2-2; the D is unclear. Trimming took off 1 base at V and 6 bases at J, with 3 bases between the two ends. The germline CDR1 and CDR2 sequences are MGHRA and YSYEKL. The CDR3 covers 12 residues. CDR3 protein: CASSQAAGELFF. The CDR3 bases are TGCGCCAGCAGCCAAGCGGCCGGGGAGCTGTTTTTT.

This chain links TRBV6-5 with TRBJ1-4; no clear D gene. The CDR3 runs 12 residues. Germline V gives CDR1 MNHEY, CDR2 SVGAGI. V was trimmed by 6 bases and J by 3 bases, leaving 5 bases between them. CDR3 sequence reads: CASREANEKLFF. For the CDR3, the DNA is TGTGCCAGCAGAGAAGCTAATGAAAAACTGTTTTTT.